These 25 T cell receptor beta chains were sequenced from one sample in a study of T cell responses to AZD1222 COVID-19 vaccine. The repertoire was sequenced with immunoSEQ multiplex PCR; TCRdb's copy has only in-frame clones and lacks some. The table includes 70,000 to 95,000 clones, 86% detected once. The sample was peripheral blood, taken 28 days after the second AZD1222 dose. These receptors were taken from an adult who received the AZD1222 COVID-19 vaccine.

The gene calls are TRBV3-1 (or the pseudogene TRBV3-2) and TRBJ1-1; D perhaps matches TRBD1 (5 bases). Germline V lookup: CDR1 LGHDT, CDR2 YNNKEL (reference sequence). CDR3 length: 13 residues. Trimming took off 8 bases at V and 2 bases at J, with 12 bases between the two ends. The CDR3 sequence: CASGARVNTEAFF. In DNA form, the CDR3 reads TGTGCCAGCGGAGCCAGGGTCAACACTGAAGCTTTCTTT.

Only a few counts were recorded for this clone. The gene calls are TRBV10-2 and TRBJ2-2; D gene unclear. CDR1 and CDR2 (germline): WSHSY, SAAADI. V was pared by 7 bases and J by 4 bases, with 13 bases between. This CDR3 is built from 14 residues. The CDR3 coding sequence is TGCGCCAGCAAGGGAAGCCCTCTCACCGGGGAGCTGTTTTTT. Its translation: CASKGSPLTGELFF.

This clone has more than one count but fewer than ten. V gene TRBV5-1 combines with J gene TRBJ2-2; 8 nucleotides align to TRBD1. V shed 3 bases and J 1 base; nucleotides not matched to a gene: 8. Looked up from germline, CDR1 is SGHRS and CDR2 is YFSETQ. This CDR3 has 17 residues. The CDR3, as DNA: TGCGCCAGCAGCTGGGTGGTAGGACAGGGGAACACCGGGGAGCTGTTTTTT. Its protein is CASSWVVGQGNTGELFF.

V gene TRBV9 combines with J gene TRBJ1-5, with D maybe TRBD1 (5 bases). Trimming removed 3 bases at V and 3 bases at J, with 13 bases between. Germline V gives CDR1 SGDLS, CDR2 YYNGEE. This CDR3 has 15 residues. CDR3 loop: CASSAGLRANQPQHF. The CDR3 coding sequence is TGTGCCAGCAGCGCAGGTCTCAGGGCCAATCAGCCCCAGCATTTT.

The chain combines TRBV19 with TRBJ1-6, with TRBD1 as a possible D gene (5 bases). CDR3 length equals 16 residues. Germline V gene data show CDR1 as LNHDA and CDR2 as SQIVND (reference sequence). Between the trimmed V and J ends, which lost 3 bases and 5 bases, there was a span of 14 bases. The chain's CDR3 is CASSIRGPTNNSPLHF. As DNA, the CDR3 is TGTGCCAGTAGTATCCGGGGACCGACAAATAATTCACCCCTCCACTTT.

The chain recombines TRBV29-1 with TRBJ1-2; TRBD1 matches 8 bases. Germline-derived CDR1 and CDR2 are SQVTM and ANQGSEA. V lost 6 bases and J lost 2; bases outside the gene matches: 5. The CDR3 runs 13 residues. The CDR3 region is CSVAGQGNYGYTF. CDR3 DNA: TGCAGCGTCGCTGGACAGGGAAACTATGGCTACACCTTC.

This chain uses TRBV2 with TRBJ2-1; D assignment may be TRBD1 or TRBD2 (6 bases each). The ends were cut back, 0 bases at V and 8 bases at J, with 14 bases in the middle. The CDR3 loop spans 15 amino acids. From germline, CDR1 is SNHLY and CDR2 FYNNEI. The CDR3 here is CASSEAGRGAYEQFF. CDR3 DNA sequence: TGTGCCAGCAGTGAAGCGGGTAGGGGGGCGTATGAGCAGTTCTTC. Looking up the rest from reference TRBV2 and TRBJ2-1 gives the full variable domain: EPEVTQTPSHQVTQMGQEVILRCVPISNHLYFYWYRQILGQKVEFLVSFYNNEISEKSEIFDDQFSVERPDGSNFTLKIRSTKLEDSAMYFCASSEAGRGAYEQFFGPGTRLTVL.

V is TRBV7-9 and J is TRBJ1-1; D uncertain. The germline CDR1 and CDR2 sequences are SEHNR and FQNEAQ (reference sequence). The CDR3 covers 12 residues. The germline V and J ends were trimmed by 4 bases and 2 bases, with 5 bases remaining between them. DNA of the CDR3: TGTGCCAGCAGCTCCCCCAACACTGAAGCTTTCTTT. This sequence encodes CASSSPNTEAFF.

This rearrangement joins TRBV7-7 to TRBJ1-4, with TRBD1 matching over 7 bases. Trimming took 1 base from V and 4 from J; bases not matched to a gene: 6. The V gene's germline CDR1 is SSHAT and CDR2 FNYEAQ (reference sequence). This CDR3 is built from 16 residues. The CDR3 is CASSLGTGCINEKLFF. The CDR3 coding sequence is TGTGCCAGCAGCTTAGGGACAGGCTGTATTAATGAAAAACTGTTTTTT.

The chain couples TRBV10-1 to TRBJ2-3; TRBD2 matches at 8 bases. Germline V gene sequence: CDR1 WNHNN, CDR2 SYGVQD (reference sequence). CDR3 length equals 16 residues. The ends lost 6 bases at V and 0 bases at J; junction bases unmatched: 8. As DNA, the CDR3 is TGCGCCAGCAGGAGGGACTCTAGCGGGAGCACAGATACGCAGTATTTT. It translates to CASRRDSSGSTDTQYF.

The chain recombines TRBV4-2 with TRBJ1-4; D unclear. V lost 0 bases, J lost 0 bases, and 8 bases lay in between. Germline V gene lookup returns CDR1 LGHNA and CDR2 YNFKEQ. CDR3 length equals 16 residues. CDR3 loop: CASSQEPPATNEKLFF. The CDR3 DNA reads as TGTGCCAGCAGCCAAGAACCGCCGGCAACTAATGAAAAACTGTTTTTT.

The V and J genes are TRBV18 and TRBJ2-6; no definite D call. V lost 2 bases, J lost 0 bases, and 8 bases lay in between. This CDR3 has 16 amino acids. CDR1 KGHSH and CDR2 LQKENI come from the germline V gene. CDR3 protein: CASSPTSGSGANVLTF. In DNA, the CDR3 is TGTGCCAGCTCACCAACGTCGGGCTCTGGGGCCAACGTCCTGACTTTC.

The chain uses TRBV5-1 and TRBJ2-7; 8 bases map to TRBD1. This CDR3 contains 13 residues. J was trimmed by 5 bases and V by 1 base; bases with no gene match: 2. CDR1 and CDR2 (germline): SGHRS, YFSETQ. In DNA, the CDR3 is TGCGCCAGCAGCTTGCAGGGGGCGAACGAGCAGTACTTC. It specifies CASSLQGANEQYF.

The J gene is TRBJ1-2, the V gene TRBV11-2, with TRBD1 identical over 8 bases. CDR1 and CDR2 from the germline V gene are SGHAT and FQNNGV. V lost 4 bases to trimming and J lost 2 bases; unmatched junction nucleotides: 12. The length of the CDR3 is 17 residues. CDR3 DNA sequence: TGTGCCAGCAGCTCCGATTTGGCAGGGGGCGCGAACTATGGCTACACCTTC. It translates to CASSSDLAGGANYGYTF.

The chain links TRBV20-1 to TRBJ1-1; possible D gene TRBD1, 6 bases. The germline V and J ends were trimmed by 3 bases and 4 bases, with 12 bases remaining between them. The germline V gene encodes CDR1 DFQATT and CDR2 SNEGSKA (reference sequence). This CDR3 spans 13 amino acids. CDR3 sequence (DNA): TGCAGTGCTAGTGGGGGGGCGGGCACTGAAGCTTTCTTT. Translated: CSASGGAGTEAFF.

The CDR3 DNA follows: TGTGCCAGCTGCTTGGGGTTGTCTTTGCCCGAGCAGTACTTC. Protein product: CASCLGLSLPEQYF. V is TRBV21-1 and J is TRBJ2-7. TRBV21-1 is a known pseudogene. The CDR3 is made up of 14 amino acids.

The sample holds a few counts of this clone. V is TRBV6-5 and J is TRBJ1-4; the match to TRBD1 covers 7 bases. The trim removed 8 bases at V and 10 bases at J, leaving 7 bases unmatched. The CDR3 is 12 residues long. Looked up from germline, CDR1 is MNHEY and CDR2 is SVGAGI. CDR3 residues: CASGTDARKLFF. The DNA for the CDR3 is TGTGCCAGCGGGACAGACGCCCGAAAACTGTTTTTT.

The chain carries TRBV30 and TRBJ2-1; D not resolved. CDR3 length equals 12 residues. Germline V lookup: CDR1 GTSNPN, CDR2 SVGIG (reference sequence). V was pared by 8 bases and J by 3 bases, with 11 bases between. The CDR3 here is CAIRMFYNEQFF. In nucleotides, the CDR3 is TGTGCCATTAGGATGTTCTACAATGAGCAGTTCTTC. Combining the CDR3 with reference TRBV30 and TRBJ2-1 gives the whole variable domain SQTIHQWPATLVQPVGSPLSLECTVEGTSNPNLYWYRQAAGRGLQLLFYSVGIGQISSEVPQNLSASRPQDRQFILSSKKLLLSDSGFYLCAIRMFYNEQFFGPGTRLTVL.

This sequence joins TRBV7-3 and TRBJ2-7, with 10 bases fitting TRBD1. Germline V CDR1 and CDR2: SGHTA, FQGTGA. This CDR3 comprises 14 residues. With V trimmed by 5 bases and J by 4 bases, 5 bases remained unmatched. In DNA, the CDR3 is TGTGCCAGCAGCCCGGGACAGGGGACTTACGAGCAGTACTTC. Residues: CASSPGQGTYEQYF. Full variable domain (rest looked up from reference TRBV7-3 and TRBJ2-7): GAGVSQTPSNKVTEKGKYVELRCDPISGHTALYWYRQSLGQGPEFLIYFQGTGAADDSGLPNDRFFAVRPEGSVSTLKIQRTERGDSAVYLCASSPGQGTYEQYFGPGTRLTVT.

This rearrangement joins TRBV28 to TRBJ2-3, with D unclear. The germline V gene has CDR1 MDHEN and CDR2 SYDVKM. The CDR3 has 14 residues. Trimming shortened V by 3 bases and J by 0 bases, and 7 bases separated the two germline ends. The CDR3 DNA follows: TGTGCCAGCAGTTTGATAACTAGCACAGATACGCAGTATTTT. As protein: CASSLITSTDTQYF.

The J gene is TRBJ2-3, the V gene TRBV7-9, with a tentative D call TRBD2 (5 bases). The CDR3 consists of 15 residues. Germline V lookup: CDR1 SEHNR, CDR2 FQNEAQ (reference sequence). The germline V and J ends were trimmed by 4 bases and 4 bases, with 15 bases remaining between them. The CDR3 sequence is CASSSPAGISDTQYF. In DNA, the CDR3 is TGTGCCAGCAGCTCACCGGCCGGGATTTCAGATACGCAGTATTTT.

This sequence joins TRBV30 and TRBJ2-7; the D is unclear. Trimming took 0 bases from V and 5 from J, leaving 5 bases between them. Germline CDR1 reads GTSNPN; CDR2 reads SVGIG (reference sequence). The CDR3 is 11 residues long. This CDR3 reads CAWSVRHEQYF. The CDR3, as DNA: TGTGCCTGGAGTGTAAGGCACGAGCAGTACTTC.

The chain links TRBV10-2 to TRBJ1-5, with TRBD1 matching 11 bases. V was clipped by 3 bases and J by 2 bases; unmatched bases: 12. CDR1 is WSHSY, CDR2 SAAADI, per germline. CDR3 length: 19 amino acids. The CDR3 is CASSDSLGQGDSGNQPQHF. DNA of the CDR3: TGCGCCAGCAGTGATTCACTGGGACAGGGGGATTCAGGCAATCAGCCCCAGCATTTT.

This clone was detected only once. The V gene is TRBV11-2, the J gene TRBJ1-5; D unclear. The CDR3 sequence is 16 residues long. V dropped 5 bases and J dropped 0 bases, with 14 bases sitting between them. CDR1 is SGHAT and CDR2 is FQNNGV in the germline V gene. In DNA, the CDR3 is TGTGCCAGCAGCACCCGGACGGATCCTAGCAATCAGCCCCAGCATTTT. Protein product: CASSTRTDPSNQPQHF.

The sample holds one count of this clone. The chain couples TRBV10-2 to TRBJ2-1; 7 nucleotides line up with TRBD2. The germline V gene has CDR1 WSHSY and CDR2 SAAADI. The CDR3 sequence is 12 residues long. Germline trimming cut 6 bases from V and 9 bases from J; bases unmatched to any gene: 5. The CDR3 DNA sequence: TGCGCCAGCAGCCATAGGGAGGGTGAGCAGTTCTTC. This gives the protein CASSHREGEQFF.